This T cell receptor (beta chain) was profiled in a study of shared clonotypes between healthy human individuals. Study-wide points: Non-shared clonotypes were found to have lower generation probabilities than the clonotypes that were shared by all four of the sorted-subset donors. Deeper or shallower sequencing was expected to change how clonotypes are shared among donors.

The investigators split CD4+ cells into a CD45RA+ naive subset and a CD45RA-negative memory subset. In regard to this clone: Antigen specificity is unknown.

Genomic DNA of each subset was evenly split across several immunoSEQ plates. The repertoire was sequenced with immunoSEQ multiplex PCR; TCRdb's copy has only in-frame clones and lacks some. The profile covers millions of clones, with around 94% appearing a single time and roughly 0.14% taken by the ten largest. Germline CDR1 WNHNN, CDR2 SYGVQD (reference sequence). Unmatched junction bases numbered 9, after V lost 6 bases and J lost 2 bases. The CDR3 runs 15 residues. The receptor's source is a man aged 18 to 29 in good health. Input material: naive CD4+ T cells sorted from blood. Regarding subset: CD45RA+ positively selected. V and J are TRBV10-1 and TRBJ2-7, with 8 bases aligning to TRBD2. The CDR3 protein is CASSSIGGAAYEQYF. The CDR3 region has the DNA TGCGCCAGCAGCTCCATCGGGGGGGCCGCCTACGAGCAGTACTTC.